The clone carrying this T cell receptor beta chain was detected ten times or more. As yet, its antigen is unknown. This sample is drawn from a study of CD8+CD57+ T cells in acquired aplastic anemia. Overall study context: An average of roughly 3 ug of DNA was obtained from sorted CD4+ and CD8+ cells. Whole-study results and caveats: CD8+ Simpson's diversity showed no significant patient-control difference.

Genomic DNA, serving as template, underwent TCR beta VDJ and CDR3 profiling. TCRdb reprocessed the reads with MiXCR, giving one entry per CDR3 protein. The repertoire holds some 280,000 distinct CDR3 sequences, with around 60% as singletons. V dropped 2 bases and J dropped 6; count of bases not matched to a gene: 10. The CDR3 is 18 residues long. Germline values: CDR1 KGHDR, CDR2 SFDVKD. Sequenced input: sorted CD4+, CD8+, or CD8+CD57+ T cells (not recorded which) from PBMCs. The rearrangement uses TRBV24-1 and TRBJ2-1; 12 bases align to TRBD2. The source is a human donor with severe aplastic anemia or a healthy control (not recorded which). The CDR3 region is CATSDSPTSGGPTNEQFF. CDR3 in DNA: TGTGCCACCAGTGATTCCCCGACTAGCGGGGGCCCAACCAATGAGCAGTTCTTC.